The next 2 T cell receptor beta chains were all read from a single sample in a study of blood T cell repertoires in COVID-19. The table came from immunoSEQ multiplex PCR; TCRdb's copy has only in-frame clones and leaves some out. Here the sample spans about 350,000 clones, approximately 89% being singletons. The source material was peripheral blood. These receptors were collected from an older woman with COVID-19, enrolled during active disease.

V usage is TRBV14 and J usage is TRBJ2-7; D ambiguous. From germline, CDR1 is SGHDN and CDR2 FVKESK. With 0 bases removed from V and 0 bases from J, the gap between germline ends came to 6 bases. The CDR3 consists of 14 residues. The CDR3 here is CASSQEQFSYEQYF. The CDR3 nucleotides are TGTGCCAGCAGCCAAGAACAGTTCTCCTACGAGCAGTACTTC.

J is TRBJ2-1 and V is TRBV6-1, with 9 bases matching TRBD1. V shed 1 base and J 6 bases; nucleotides not matched to a gene: 4. This CDR3 is 15 amino acids long. Germline V gene lookup returns CDR1 MNHNS and CDR2 SASEGT. CDR3: CASSEGTGARNEQFF. CDR3 DNA: TGTGCCAGCAGTGAAGGGACAGGGGCACGCAATGAGCAGTTCTTC.